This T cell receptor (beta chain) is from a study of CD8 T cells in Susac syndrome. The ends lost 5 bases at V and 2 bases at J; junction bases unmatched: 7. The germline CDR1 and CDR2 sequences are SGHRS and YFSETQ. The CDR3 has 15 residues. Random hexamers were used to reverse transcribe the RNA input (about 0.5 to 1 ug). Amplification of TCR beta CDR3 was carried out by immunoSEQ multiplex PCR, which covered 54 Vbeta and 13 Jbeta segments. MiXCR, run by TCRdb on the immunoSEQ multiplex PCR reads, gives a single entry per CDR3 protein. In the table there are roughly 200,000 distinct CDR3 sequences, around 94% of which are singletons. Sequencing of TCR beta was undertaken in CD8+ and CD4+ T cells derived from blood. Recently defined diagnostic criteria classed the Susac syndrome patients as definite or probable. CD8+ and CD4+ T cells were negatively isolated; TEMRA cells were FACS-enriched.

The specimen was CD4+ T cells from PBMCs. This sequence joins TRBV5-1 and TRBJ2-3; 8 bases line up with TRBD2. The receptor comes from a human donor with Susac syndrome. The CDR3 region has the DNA TGCGCCAGCAGGCCTCGGGGGGGATTCACAGATACGCAGTATTTT. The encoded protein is CASRPRGGFTDTQYF.